This T cell receptor (beta chain) appears in the sequencing data of a study of T cell responses to AZD1222 COVID-19 vaccine. The CDR3 totals 14 residues. CDR1 SNHLY and CDR2 FYNNEI come from the germline V gene. Germline trimming cut 7 bases from V and 3 bases from J; bases unmatched to any gene: 6. Method: immunoSEQ multiplex PCR; TCRdb's copy keeps in-frame clones and lacks some. The sample contains roughly 28,000 clones, about 89% of which appear only once. Comment on this clone: Its antigen remains unidentified.

Study-level points and caveats: A mostly white British donor set with more females was recruited, and clonal diversity was possibly underestimated. Among spike-specific TCRs, nearly half reportedly target unmutated variant regions. Recipients of two AZD1222 doses showed rising Spike-specific TCR breadth and depth.

The receptor was derived from an adult in good health. Source: peripheral blood, taken on day 0 of AZD1222 vaccination. The J gene is TRBJ2-7, the V gene TRBV2; 10 bases match TRBD1. CDR3 residues: CASIPGTGDYEQYF. CDR3 nucleotides: TGTGCCAGCATCCCTGGGACAGGGGACTACGAGCAGTACTTC.